These T cell receptor beta chains were read from a single sample in a study of control samples from healthy donors and cancer patients. Data came from immunoSEQ multiplex PCR; TCRdb stores just in-frame clones and leaves some out. The sample comprises about 76,000 clones, approximately 91% of which are singletons, and approximately 8.8% rests with the top ten. Material: PBMCs. All receptors come from a woman aged 45 to 65 with colorectal cancer. CDR3s include the opening cysteine and the closing phenylalanine or tryptophan. A D gene is named only where the DNA matches it firmly. Not all rows give a size; the values are once, few, many and, for expanded clones, a class.

D: TRBD2; size: NA; J: TRBJ2-5; V: TRBV11-3; CDR3: CASSKGTSGGALETQYF; DNA: TGTGCCAGCAGCAAAGGGACTAGCGGGGGGGCCCTGGAGACCCAGTACTTC
D: NA; size: NA; J: TRBJ2-3; V: TRBV12-2; CDR3: CASRLEGTGGFCGTDTQYF; DNA: TGTGCAAGTCGCCTCGAGGGGACAGGGGGCTTTTGTGGCACAGATACGCAGTATTTT
D: NA; size: NA; J: TRBJ2-3; V: TRBV18; CDR3: CASSPSFMGGDTQYF; DNA: TGTGCCAGCTCACCTTCCTTTATGGGCGGAGATACGCAGTATTTT
D: TRBD1; size: NA; J: TRBJ1-5; V: TRBV28; CDR3: CASSNPTGGGQPQHF; DNA: TGTGCCAGCAGCAATCCGACAGGGGGCGGACAGCCCCAGCATTTT
D: TRBD2; size: NA; J: TRBJ2-3; V: TRBV19; CDR3: CASRSREGTDTQYF; DNA: TGTGCCAGTAGATCCCGGGAGGGAACAGATACGCAGTATTTT
D: NA; size: NA; J: TRBJ1-2; V: TRBV7-8; CDR3: CASSNRGVFYGYTF; DNA: TGTGCCAGCAGCAATCGGGGGGTTTTCTATGGCTACACCTTC
D: NA; size: NA; J: TRBJ1-4; V: TRBV5-1; CDR3: CASSSTAGTRNEKLFF; DNA: TGCGCCAGCAGCAGTACGGCCGGGACACGTAATGAAAAACTGTTTTTT
D: TRBD2; size: NA; J: TRBJ2-2; V: TRBV7-2; CDR3: CASSLERGINTGELFF; DNA: TGTGCCAGCAGCTTAGAGCGGGGGATCAACACCGGGGAGCTGTTTTTT
D: NA; size: NA; J: TRBJ2-3; V: TRBV18; CDR3: CASSPPHRTRTDTQYF; DNA: TGTGCCAGCTCACCACCGCACAGAACCCGCACAGATACGCAGTATTTT
D: TRBD1; size: NA; J: TRBJ1-2; V: TRBV30; CDR3: CACSRQGYYGYTF; DNA: TGTGCCTGTAGCAGACAGGGGTACTATGGCTACACCTTC
D: NA; size: few; J: TRBJ1-2; V: TRBV4-3; CDR3: CASSHPLGPGAYGYTF; DNA: TGCGCCAGCAGCCATCCCCTGGGCCCGGGGGCCTATGGCTACACCTTC
D: NA; size: NA; J: TRBJ2-2; V: TRBV6-2/TRBV6-3; CDR3: CASSTPNTGELFF; DNA: TGTGCCAGCAGTACTCCGAACACCGGGGAGCTGTTTTTT
D: NA; size: NA; J: TRBJ1-1; V: TRBV6-2/TRBV6-3; CDR3: CASSPPLSNTEAFF; DNA: TGTGCCAGCAGCCCACCCTTGAGTAACACTGAAGCTTTCTTT
D: TRBD2; size: NA; J: TRBJ2-3; V: TRBV9; CDR3: CASSVTDATSGGNTQYF; DNA: TGTGCCAGCAGCGTTACGGATGCGACTAGCGGGGGAAATACGCAGTATTTT
D: TRBD2; size: NA; J: TRBJ2-3; V: TRBV15; CDR3: CATSRAGGSTDTQYF; DNA: TGTGCCACCAGCAGAGCGGGGGGTAGCACAGATACGCAGTATTTT
D: NA; size: NA; J: TRBJ1-1; V: TRBV28; CDR3: CASSLSGQEAFF; DNA: TGTGCCAGCAGTTTGTCTGGACAGGAAGCTTTCTTT
D: NA; size: NA; J: TRBJ2-3; V: TRBV18; CDR3: CASSPILSSADTQYF; DNA: TGTGCCAGCTCACCAATACTCTCCTCCGCAGATACGCAGTATTTT
D: TRBD1; size: NA; J: TRBJ1-5; V: TRBV3-1/TRBV3-2; CDR3: CASSQDKTGGNQPQHF; DNA: TGTGCCAGCAGCCAAGATAAGACAGGGGGCAATCAGCCCCAGCATTTT
D: TRBD1; size: NA; J: TRBJ1-1; V: TRBV9; CDR3: CASSQGVTQGNTEAFF; DNA: TGTGCCAGCAGCCAGGGGGTCACACAGGGGAACACTGAAGCTTTCTTT
D: NA; size: NA; J: TRBJ2-3; V: TRBV7-3; CDR3: CASSLIGGGTDTQYF; DNA: TGTGCCAGCAGCTTAATAGGCGGGGGCACAGATACGCAGTATTTT
D: NA; size: few; J: TRBJ1-1; V: TRBV6-2/TRBV6-3; CDR3: CASSSLRGNTEAFF; DNA: TGTGCCAGCAGTTCCTTACGGGGGAACACTGAAGCTTTCTTT
D: NA; size: NA; J: TRBJ1-2; V: TRBV6-1; CDR3: CASSEIGSLGYTF; DNA: TGTGCCAGCAGTGAAATTGGGAGTCTTGGCTACACCTTC
D: NA; size: NA; J: TRBJ2-3; V: TRBV7-8; CDR3: CASEIGVGGFTDTQYF; DNA: TGTGCCAGCGAAATTGGGGTTGGGGGTTTCACAGATACGCAGTATTTT
D: TRBD1; size: NA; J: TRBJ2-3; V: TRBV28; CDR3: CASRRQGSDTQYF; DNA: TGTGCCAGCAGAAGACAGGGATCAGATACGCAGTATTTT
D: NA; size: NA; J: TRBJ2-1; V: TRBV11-3; CDR3: CASSLDQNNEQFF; DNA: TGTGCCAGCAGCTTAGATCAAAACAATGAGCAGTTCTTC
D: NA; size: NA; J: TRBJ2-5; V: TRBV6-5; CDR3: CASTLGGYGGTQYF; DNA: TGTGCCAGCACGTTGGGCGGGTACGGGGGGACCCAGTACTTC
D: TRBD1; size: few; J: TRBJ1-5; V: TRBV20-1; CDR3: CSASLPGQGSQPQHF; DNA: TGCAGTGCTAGTTTGCCGGGACAGGGTAGCCAGCCCCAGCATTTT